The 3 T cell receptor beta chains reported below all come from one sample, sequenced in a study of blood T cell repertoires in COVID-19. TCRdb keeps only in-frame clones here, not all; method: immunoSEQ multiplex PCR. The repertoire holds 250,000 to 350,000 clones, with around 87% as singletons. Sequencing was carried out using PBMCs or T cells enriched from blood (not recorded which). All receptors come from a woman under 40 who had recovered from COVID-19.

The CDR3 reads CASSVQGDDTEAFF. The CDR3 DNA is TGTGCCAGCAGTGTTCAGGGGGACGACACTGAAGCTTTCTTT. The J gene is TRBJ1-1, the V gene TRBV27; TRBD1 matches at 7 bases. This CDR3 region has 14 residues. Germline V gene data show CDR1 as MNHEY and CDR2 as SMNVEV (reference sequence). The J segment lost 3 bases and the V segment lost 5 bases, leaving 6 bases of the junction unmatched.

The chain has TRBV29-1 and TRBJ1-1; D call uncertain. The CDR3 spans 12 residues. Germline values: CDR1 SQVTM, CDR2 ANQGSEA. The V and J ends lost 6 bases and 4 bases respectively, with 12 bases between them. The CDR3 nucleotides are TGCAGCGTCTCAGGTTTGAGCACTGAAGCTTTCTTT. As protein: CSVSGLSTEAFF. Full variable domain (rest looked up from reference TRBV29-1 and TRBJ1-1): SAVISQKPSRDICQRGTSLTIQCQVDSQVTMMFWYRQQPGQSLTLIATANQGSEATYESGFVIDKFPISRPNLTFSTLTVSNMSPEDSSIYLCSVSGLSTEAFFGQGTRLTVV.

The chain links TRBV6-5 to TRBJ1-5; maybe TRBD1 (6 bases). The germline V gene encodes CDR1 MNHEY and CDR2 SVGAGI. The V gene lost 2 bases and the J gene lost 5 bases, with 10 bases spanning the gap. This CDR3 comprises 14 residues. The DNA for the CDR3 is TGTGCCAGCAGTTACGAGGGGGTTCATCAGCCCCAGCATTTT. It encodes CASSYEGVHQPQHF.